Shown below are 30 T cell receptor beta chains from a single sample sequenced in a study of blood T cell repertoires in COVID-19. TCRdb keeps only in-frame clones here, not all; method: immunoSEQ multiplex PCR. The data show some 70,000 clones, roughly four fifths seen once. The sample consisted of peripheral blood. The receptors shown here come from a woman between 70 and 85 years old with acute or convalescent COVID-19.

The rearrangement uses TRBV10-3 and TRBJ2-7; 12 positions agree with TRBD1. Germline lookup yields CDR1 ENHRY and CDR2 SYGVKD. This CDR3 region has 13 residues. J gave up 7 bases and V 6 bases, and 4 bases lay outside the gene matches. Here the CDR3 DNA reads TGTGCCATCAGGGGACAGGGGGCGGGGGAGCAGTACTTC. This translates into CAIRGQGAGEQYF.

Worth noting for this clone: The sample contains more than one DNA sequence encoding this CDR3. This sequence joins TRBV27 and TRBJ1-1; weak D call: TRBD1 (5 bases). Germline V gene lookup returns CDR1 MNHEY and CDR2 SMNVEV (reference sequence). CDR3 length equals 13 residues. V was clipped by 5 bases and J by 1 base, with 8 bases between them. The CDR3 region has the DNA TGTGCCAGCAGTCTCCAGGGGAACACTGAAGCTTTCTTT. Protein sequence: CASSLQGNTEAFF.

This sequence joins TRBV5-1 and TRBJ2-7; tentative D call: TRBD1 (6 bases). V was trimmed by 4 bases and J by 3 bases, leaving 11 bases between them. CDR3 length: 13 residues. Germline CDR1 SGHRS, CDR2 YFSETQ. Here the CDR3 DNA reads TGCGCCAGCAGCAACGGGGACATCTACGAGCAGTACTTC. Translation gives CASSNGDIYEQYF. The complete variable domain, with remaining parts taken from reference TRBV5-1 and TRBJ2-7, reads KAGVTQTPRYLIKTRGQQVTLSCSPISGHRSVSWYQQTPGQGLQFLFEYFSETQRNKGNFPGRFSGRQFSNSRSEMNVSTLELGDSALYLCASSNGDIYEQYFGPGTRLTVT.

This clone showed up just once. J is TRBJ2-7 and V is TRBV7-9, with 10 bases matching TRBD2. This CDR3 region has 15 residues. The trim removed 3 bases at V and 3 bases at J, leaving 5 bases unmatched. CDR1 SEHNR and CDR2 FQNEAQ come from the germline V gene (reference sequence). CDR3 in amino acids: CASSLASGSGYEQYF. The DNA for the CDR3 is TGTGCCAGCAGCTTGGCTAGCGGGAGCGGCTACGAGCAGTACTTC.

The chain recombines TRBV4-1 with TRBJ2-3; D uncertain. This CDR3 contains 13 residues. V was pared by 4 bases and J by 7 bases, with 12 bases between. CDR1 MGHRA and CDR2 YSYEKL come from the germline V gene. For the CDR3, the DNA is TGCGCCAGCAGCCTCACCACGGAGAATACGCAGTATTTT. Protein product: CASSLTTENTQYF.

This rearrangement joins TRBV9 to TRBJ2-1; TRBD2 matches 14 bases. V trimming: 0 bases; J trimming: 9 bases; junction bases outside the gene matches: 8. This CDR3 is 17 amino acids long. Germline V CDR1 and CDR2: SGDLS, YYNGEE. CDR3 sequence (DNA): TGTGCCAGCAGCGTAGCTCCGGGACTAGCGGGAGCAGCTGAGCAGTTCTTC. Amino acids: CASSVAPGLAGAAEQFF.

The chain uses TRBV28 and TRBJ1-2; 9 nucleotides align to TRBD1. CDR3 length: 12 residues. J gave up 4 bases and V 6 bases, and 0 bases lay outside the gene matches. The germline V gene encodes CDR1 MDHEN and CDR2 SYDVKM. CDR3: CASRQGAYGYTF. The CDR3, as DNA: TGTGCCAGCAGACAGGGGGCCTATGGCTACACCTTC.

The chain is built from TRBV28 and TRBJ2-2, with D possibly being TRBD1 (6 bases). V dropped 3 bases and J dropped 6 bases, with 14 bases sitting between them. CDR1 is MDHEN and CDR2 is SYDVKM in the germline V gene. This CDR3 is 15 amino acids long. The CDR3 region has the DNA TGTGCCAGCAGTTTCTCGGCAGGGGTAGCCGGGGAGCTGTTTTTT. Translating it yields CASSFSAGVAGELFF.

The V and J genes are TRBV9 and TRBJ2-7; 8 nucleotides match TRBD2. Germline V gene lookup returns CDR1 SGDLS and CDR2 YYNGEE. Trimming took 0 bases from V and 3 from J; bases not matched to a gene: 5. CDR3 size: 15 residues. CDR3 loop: CASSVAPGTSYEQYF. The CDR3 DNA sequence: TGTGCCAGCAGCGTAGCCCCGGGGACTAGCTACGAGCAGTACTTC.

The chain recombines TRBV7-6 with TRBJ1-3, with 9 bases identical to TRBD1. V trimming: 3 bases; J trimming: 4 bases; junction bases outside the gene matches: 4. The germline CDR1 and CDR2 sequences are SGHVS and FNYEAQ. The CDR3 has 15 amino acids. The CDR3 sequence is CASSLDRGEGNTIYF. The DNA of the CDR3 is TGTGCCAGCAGCTTGGACAGGGGCGAGGGAAACACCATATATTTT.

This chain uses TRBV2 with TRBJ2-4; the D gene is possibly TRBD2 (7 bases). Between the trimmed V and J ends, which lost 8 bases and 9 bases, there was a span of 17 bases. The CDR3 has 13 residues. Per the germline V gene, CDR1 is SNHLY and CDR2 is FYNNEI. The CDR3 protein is CASLGGAGGIQYF. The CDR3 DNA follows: TGTGCCAGCTTAGGGGGGGCCGGGGGCATTCAGTACTTC.

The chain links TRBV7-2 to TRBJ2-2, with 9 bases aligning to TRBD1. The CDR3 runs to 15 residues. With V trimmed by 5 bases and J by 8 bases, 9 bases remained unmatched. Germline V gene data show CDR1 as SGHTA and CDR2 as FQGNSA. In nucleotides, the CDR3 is TGTGCCAGCAGCCTCGGACAGGGGTCCGGGGGGGAGCTGTTTTTT. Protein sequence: CASSLGQGSGGELFF.

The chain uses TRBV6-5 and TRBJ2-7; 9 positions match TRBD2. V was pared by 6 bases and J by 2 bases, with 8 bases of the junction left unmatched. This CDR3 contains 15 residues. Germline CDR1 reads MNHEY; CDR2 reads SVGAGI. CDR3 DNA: TGTGCCAGCAGCCCCGGAGCGGGGGGAACCTACGAGCAGTACTTC. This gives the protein CASSPGAGGTYEQYF.

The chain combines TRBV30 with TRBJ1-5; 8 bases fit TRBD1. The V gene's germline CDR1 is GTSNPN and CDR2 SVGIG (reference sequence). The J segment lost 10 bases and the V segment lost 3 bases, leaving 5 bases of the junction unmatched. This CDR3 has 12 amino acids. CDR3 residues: CAWSPGQGPQHF. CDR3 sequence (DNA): TGTGCCTGGAGCCCCGGACAGGGACCCCAGCATTTT.

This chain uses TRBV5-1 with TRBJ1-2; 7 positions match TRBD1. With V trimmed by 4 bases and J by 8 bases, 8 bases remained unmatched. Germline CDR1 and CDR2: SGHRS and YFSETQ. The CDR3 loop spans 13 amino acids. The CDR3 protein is CASSPGDSRGYTF. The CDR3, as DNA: TGCGCCAGCAGCCCGGGGGACAGTCGAGGCTACACCTTC.

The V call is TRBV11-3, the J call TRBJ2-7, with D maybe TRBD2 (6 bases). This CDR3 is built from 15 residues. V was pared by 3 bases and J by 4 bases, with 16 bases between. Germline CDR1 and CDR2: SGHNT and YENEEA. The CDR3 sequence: CASSFGGLPYYEQYF. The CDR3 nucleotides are TGTGCCAGCAGCTTCGGCGGACTACCTTATTACGAGCAGTACTTC. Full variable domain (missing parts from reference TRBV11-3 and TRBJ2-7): EAGVVQSPRYKIIEKKQPVAFWCNPISGHNTLYWYLQNLGQGPELLIRYENEEAVDDSQLPKDRFSAERLKGVDSTLKIQPAELGDSAVYLCASSFGGLPYYEQYFGPGTRLTVT.

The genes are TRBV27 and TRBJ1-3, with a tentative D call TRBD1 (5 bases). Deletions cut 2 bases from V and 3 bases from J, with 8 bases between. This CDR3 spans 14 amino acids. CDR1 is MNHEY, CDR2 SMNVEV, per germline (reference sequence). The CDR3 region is CASSLRGYGNTIYF. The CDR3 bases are TGTGCCAGCAGTTTAAGGGGCTATGGAAACACCATATATTTT.

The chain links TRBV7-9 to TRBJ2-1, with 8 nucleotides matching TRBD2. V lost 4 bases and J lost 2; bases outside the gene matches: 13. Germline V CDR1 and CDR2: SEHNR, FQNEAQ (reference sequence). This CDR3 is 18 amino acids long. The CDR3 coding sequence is TGTGCCAGCAGCTGGAAGAGGCTGCGGGAGGAGACCTACAATGAGCAGTTCTTC. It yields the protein CASSWKRLREETYNEQFF.

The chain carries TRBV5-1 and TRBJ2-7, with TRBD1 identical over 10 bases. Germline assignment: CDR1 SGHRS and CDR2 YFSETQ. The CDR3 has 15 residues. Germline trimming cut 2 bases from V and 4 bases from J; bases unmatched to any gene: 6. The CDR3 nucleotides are TGCGCCAGCAGCTTTAGACAGGGGGCGACTTACGAGCAGTACTTC. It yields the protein CASSFRQGATYEQYF.

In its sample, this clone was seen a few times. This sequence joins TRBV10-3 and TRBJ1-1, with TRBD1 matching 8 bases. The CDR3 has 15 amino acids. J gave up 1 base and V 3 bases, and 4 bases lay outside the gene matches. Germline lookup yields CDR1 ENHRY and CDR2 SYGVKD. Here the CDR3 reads CAISDKGQENTEAFF. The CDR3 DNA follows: TGTGCCATCAGTGACAAGGGACAGGAGAACACTGAAGCTTTCTTT.

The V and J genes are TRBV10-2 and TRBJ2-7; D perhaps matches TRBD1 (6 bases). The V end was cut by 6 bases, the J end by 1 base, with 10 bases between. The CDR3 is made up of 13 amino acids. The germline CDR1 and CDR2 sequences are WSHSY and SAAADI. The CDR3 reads CASSRDTSYEQYF. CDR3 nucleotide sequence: TGCGCCAGCAGCCGGGACACTTCCTACGAGCAGTACTTC.

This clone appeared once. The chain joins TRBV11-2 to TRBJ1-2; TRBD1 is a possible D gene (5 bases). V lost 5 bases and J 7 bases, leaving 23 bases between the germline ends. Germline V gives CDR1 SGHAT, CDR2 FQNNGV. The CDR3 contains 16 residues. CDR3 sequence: CASSKRGQAGILGYTF. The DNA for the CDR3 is TGTGCCAGCAGCAAAAGGGGTCAAGCCGGTATACTTGGCTACACCTTC.

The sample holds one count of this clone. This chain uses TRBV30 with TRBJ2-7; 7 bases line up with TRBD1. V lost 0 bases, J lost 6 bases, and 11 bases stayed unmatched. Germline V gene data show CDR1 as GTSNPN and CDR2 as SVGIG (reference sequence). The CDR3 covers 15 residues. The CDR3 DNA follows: TGTGCCTGGAGTGTACCCCAGACAGGGAGTCGCGAGCAGTACTTC. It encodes CAWSVPQTGSREQYF.

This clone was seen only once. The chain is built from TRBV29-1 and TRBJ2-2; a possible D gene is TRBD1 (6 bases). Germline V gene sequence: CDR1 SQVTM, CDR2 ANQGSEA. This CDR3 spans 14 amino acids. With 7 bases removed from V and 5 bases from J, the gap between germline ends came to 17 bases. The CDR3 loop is CSAKQGLGTGELFF. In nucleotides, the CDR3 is TGCAGCGCGAAACAGGGATTGGGGACCGGGGAGCTGTTTTTT.

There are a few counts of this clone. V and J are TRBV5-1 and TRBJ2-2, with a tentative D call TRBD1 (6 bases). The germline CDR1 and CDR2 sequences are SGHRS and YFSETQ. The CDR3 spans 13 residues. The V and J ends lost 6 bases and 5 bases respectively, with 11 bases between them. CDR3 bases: TGCGCCAGCACCGGGACAAATACCGGGGAGCTGTTTTTT. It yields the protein CASTGTNTGELFF.

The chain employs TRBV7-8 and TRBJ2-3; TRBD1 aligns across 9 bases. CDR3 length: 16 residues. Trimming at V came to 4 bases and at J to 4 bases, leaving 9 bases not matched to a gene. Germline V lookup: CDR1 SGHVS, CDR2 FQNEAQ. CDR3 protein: CASSSNRGRDADTQYF. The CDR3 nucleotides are TGTGCCAGCAGCTCCAACAGGGGGCGCGACGCAGATACGCAGTATTTT.

The CDR3 loop reads CASRPAWGPRTEAFF. As DNA, the CDR3 is TGTGCCAGCCGACCTGCTTGGGGGCCGAGGACTGAAGCTTTCTTT. This chain uses TRBV25-1 with TRBJ1-1; TRBD1 is a possible D gene (6 bases). The germline V gene has CDR1 MGHDK and CDR2 SYGVNS. This CDR3 spans 15 amino acids. Trimming took 8 bases from V and 5 from J, leaving 21 bases between them.

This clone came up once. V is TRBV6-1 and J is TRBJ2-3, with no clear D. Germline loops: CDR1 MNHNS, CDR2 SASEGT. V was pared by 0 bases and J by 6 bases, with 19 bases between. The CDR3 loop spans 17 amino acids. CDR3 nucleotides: TGTGCCAGCAGTGAAGCGCTTCGATCAAGCCCCCCCGATACGCAGTATTTT. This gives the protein CASSEALRSSPPDTQYF.

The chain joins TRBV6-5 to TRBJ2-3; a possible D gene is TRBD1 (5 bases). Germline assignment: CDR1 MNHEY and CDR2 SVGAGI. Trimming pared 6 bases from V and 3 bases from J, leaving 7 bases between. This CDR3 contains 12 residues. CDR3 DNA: TGTGCCAGCAGGCAGGGAACAGATACGCAGTATTTT. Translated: CASRQGTDTQYF.

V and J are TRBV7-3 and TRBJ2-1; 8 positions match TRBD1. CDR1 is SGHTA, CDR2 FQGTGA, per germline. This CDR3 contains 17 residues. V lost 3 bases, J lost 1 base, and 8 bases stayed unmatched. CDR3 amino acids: CASSFRGGTGSYNEQFF. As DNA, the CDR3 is TGTGCCAGCAGCTTTAGGGGCGGGACAGGTTCCTACAATGAGCAGTTCTTC.